Below are 14 T cell receptor beta chains sequenced from a single sample in a study of cytomegalovirus exposure and HLA in healthy donors. With 60 Vbeta and 13 Jbeta primers, the PCR was carried out. The protocol was immunoSEQ multiplex PCR, while the TCRdb copy is restricted to in-frame clones and leaves out a portion. The sample includes 100,000 to 150,000 clones, about three quarters seen only once; the top ten take 1.9%. Sequencing was carried out using PBMCs. The receptors were sampled from a man aged 50 or older in good health and CMV-seronegative.

The chain has TRBV7-9 and TRBJ2-3, with D possibly TRBD2 on 6 matching bases. The V gene's germline CDR1 is SEHNR and CDR2 FQNEAQ (reference sequence). The CDR3 spans 16 residues. V shed 5 bases and J shed 5 bases, with 20 bases lying between them. DNA of the CDR3: TGTGCCAGCAGCCCTACCGGGAGCTCTAGGGTAGATACGCAGTATTTT. This codes for CASSPTGSSRVDTQYF. Full variable domain (missing parts from reference TRBV7-9 and TRBJ2-3): DTGVSQNPRHKITKRGQNVTFRCDPISEHNRLYWYRQTLGQGPEFLTYFQNEAQLEKSRLLSDRFSAERPKGSFSTLEIQRTEQGDSAMYLCASSPTGSSRVDTQYFGPGTRLTVL.

With respect to this clone: A junction end diverges from the germline sequence, so it may reflect a read error. V usage is TRBV6-1 and J usage is TRBJ1-2; TRBD1 aligns across 7 bases. This CDR3 region has 16 residues. Germline V gene data show CDR1 as MNHNS and CDR2 as SASEGT. In DNA, the CDR3 is TGTGCTAGCAGTGAAGACCCGGGACAGAGGACCTATGGCTACACCTTC. Translated: CASSEDPGQRTYGYTF.

The rearrangement uses TRBV28 and TRBJ1-1; 8 positions match TRBD1. This CDR3 has 14 amino acids. Per germline, CDR1 MDHEN and CDR2 SYDVKM. V shed 8 bases and J 1 base; nucleotides not matched to a gene: 6. This CDR3 reads CASRGQAENTEAFF. Here the CDR3 DNA reads TGTGCCAGCCGGGGACAGGCGGAGAACACTGAAGCTTTCTTT.

The chain carries TRBV28 and TRBJ2-1, with 11 positions matching TRBD2. The CDR3 has 13 residues. In germline, CDR1 is MDHEN, CDR2 SYDVKM. In DNA form, the CDR3 reads TGTTGTAGCGGGGGGGCCCGTTGGAATGAGCAGTTCTTC. It is translated as CCSGGARWNEQFF.

This clone was seen more than once but under ten times. The chain carries TRBV27 and TRBJ2-2, with TRBD1 matching over 11 bases. There are 19 residues in the CDR3. The germline CDR1 and CDR2 sequences are MNHEY and SMNVEV (reference sequence). J lost 4 bases, V lost 3 bases, and 13 bases had no gene match. DNA of the CDR3: TGTGCCAGCAGTTTCCTTAGGACAGGGGGCGCGACGGGCACCGGGGAGCTGTTTTTT. Amino acid sequence: CASSFLRTGGATGTGELFF.

The V and J genes are TRBV7-9 and TRBJ2-5; 10 nucleotides line up with TRBD2. From germline, CDR1 is SEHNR and CDR2 FQNEAQ (reference sequence). After removal of 1 base from V and 4 bases from J, the junction contained 3 bases not matched to a gene. This CDR3 region has 15 residues. For the CDR3, the DNA is TGTGCCAGCAGCTTAGTTCTAGCGGGGGTAGAGACCCAGTACTTC. This encodes CASSLVLAGVETQYF.

V and J are TRBV6-5 and TRBJ1-1; no firm D call. The CDR3 sequence is 13 residues long. Germline V gene lookup returns CDR1 MNHEY and CDR2 SVGAGI. V gave up 1 base and J gave up 4 bases, with 7 bases separating them. This CDR3 reads CASSYYQVTEAFF. The CDR3 nucleotides are TGTGCCAGCAGTTACTACCAGGTCACTGAAGCTTTCTTT.

The V and J genes are TRBV2 and TRBJ2-1; TRBD2 matches 9 bases. Per germline, CDR1 SNHLY and CDR2 FYNNEI. This CDR3 comprises 14 residues. The ends lost 6 bases at V and 9 bases at J; junction bases unmatched: 9. DNA of the CDR3: TGTGCCAGCAGAGTACGCGGGGGGGCGTTTGAGCAGTTCTTC. This translates into CASRVRGGAFEQFF.

V is TRBV28 and J is TRBJ1-2; 10 bases are a match to TRBD1. V dropped 2 bases and J dropped 7; count of bases not matched to a gene: 16. The germline gives CDR1 MDHEN, CDR2 SYDVKM. This CDR3 spans 18 amino acids. CDR3 amino acids: CASSLRQGAIGEPFGYTF. CDR3 bases: TGTGCCAGCAGTTTAAGACAGGGGGCCATTGGCGAACCCTTTGGCTACACCTTC.

The J gene is TRBJ2-7, the V gene TRBV25-1; the D gene is possibly TRBD1 (5 bases). The ends were cut back, 7 bases at V and 2 bases at J, with 15 bases in the middle. Germline V lookup: CDR1 MGHDK, CDR2 SYGVNS. The CDR3 runs 14 residues. CDR3 in amino acids: CASTPVDRAYEQYV. DNA of the CDR3: TGTGCCAGCACCCCCGTCGACAGAGCCTACGAGCAGTACGTC.

The chain links TRBV10-1 to TRBJ2-5, with D perhaps matching TRBD2 (5 bases). CDR1 and CDR2 (germline): WNHNN, SYGVQD (reference sequence). The CDR3 totals 16 residues. V gave up 5 bases and J gave up 6 bases, with 22 bases separating them. For the CDR3, the DNA is TGCGCCAGCAGTCTTGCCCCCAGCGGAGCCGATAAGACCCAGTACTTC. Its translation is CASSLAPSGADKTQYF.

This clone has just a few counts. The chain joins TRBV2 to TRBJ2-5, with 7 bases fitting TRBD2. CDR3 length: 16 residues. J lost 2 bases, V lost 6 bases, and 12 bases had no gene match. Germline CDR1 is SNHLY and CDR2 is FYNNEI. The CDR3 protein is CASSPITIAGQETQYF. DNA of the CDR3: TGTGCCAGCAGCCCCATTACCATAGCGGGTCAAGAGACCCAGTACTTC.

The chain employs TRBV25-1 and TRBJ2-1; D gene uncertain. The CDR3 is 14 amino acids. The germline gives CDR1 MGHDK, CDR2 SYGVNS. Trimming removed 6 bases from V and 0 bases from J, with 9 bases in between. Here the CDR3 DNA reads TGTGCCAGCAGCGGTATAAGCTCCTACAATGAGCAGTTCTTC. Translated, it gives CASSGISSYNEQFF. Supplemented by reference TRBV25-1 and TRBJ2-1, the full variable domain reads EADIYQTPRYLVIGTGKKITLECSQTMGHDKMYWYQQDPGMELHLIHYSYGVNSTEKGDLSSESTVSRIRTEHFPLTLESARPSHTSQYLCASSGISSYNEQFFGPGTRLTVL.

This chain links TRBV5-1 with TRBJ1-6; 11 bases fit TRBD1. The CDR3 is 17 residues long. CDR1 SGHRS and CDR2 YFSETQ come from the germline V gene. J lost 10 bases, V lost 0 bases, and 9 bases had no gene match. CDR3 in DNA: TGCGCCAGCAGCTTGGCCCAAGGGGACAGGGGGAGCTCACCCCTCCACTTT. This sequence encodes CASSLAQGDRGSSPLHF.